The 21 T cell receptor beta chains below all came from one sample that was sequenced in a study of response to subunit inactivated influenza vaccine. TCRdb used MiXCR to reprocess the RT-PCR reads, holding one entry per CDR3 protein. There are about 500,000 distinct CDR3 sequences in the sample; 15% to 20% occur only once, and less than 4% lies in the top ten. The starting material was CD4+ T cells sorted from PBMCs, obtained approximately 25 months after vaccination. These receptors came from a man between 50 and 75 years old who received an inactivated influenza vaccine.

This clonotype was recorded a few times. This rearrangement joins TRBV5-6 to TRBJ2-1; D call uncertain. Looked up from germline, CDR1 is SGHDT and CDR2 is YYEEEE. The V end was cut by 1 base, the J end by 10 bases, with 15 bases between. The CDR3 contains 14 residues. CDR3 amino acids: CASSLKVVSEEQFF. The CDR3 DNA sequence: TGTGCCAGCAGCTTGAAGGTGGTATCGGAGGAGCAGTTCTTC.

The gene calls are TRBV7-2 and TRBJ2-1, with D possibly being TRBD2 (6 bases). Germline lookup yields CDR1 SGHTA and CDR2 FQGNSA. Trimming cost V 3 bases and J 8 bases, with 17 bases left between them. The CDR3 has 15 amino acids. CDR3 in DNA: TGTGCCAGCAGCTTTACTGGGGGGATGAGCTATGAGCAGTTCTTC. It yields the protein CASSFTGGMSYEQFF.

The CDR3 sequence is CSAYTRQGQQIYEQYF. CDR3 in DNA: TGCAGTGCTTACACTCGCCAGGGGCAACAGATATACGAGCAGTACTTC. The chain joins TRBV20-1 to TRBJ2-7; D might be TRBD1 (6 bases). Trimming removed 5 bases at V and 4 bases at J, with 24 bases between. Germline loops: CDR1 DFQATT, CDR2 SNEGSKA (reference sequence). CDR3 length: 16 amino acids.

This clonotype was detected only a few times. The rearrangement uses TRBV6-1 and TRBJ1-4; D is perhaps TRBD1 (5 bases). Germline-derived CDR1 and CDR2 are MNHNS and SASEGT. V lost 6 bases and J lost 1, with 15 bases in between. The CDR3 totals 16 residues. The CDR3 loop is CASSRGRGRTNEKLFF. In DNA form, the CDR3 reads TGTGCCAGCAGCCGCGGGAGGGGACGAACTAATGAAAAACTGTTTTTT.

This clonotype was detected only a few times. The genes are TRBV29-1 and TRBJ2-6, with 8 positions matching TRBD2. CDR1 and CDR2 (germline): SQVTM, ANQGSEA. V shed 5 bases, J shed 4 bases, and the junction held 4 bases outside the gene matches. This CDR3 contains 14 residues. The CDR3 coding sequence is TGCAGCGTTCGGGGGGGCTACGGGGCCAACGTCCTGACTTTC. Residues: CSVRGGYGANVLTF. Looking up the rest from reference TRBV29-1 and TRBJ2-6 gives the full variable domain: SAVISQKPSRDICQRGTSLTIQCQVDSQVTMMFWYRQQPGQSLTLIATANQGSEATYESGFVIDKFPISRPNLTFSTLTVSNMSPEDSSIYLCSVRGGYGANVLTFGAGSRLTVL.

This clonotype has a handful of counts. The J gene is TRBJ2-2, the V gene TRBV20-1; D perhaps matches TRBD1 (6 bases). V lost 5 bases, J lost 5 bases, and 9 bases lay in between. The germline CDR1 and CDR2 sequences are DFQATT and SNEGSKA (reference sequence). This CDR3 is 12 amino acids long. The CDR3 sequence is CSAGQGTGELFF. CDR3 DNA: TGCAGTGCTGGCCAGGGGACCGGGGAGCTGTTTTTT.

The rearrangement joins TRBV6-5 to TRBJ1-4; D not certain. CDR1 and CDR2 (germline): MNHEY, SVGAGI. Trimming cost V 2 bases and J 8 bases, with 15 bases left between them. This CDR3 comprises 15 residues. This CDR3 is CASSYGGDRSEKLFF. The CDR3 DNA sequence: TGTGCCAGCAGTTACGGCGGGGATAGGTCGGAAAAACTGTTTTTT.

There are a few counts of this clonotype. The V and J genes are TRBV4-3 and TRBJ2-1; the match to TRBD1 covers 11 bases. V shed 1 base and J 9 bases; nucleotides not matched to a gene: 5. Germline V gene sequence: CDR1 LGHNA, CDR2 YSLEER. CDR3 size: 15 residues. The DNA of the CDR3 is TGCGCCAGCAGCCAAGTTGGGACAGGGGGTCGTGAGCAGTTCTTC. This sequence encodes CASSQVGTGGREQFF.

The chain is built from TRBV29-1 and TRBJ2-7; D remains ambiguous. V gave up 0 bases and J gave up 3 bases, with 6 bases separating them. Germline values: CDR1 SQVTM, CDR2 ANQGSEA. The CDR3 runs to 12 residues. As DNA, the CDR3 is TGCAGCGTTGAAGATAGGGACTACGAGCAGTACTTC. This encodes CSVEDRDYEQYF.

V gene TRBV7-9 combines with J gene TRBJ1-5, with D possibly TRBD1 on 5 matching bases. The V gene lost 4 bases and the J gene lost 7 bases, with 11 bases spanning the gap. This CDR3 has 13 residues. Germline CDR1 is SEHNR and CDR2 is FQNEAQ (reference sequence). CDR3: CASSSGGKQPQHF. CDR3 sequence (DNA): TGTGCCAGCAGCTCGGGGGGGAAGCAGCCCCAGCATTTT. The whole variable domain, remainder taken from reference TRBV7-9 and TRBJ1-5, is DTGVSQNPRHKITKRGQNVTFRCDPISEHNRLYWYRQTLGQGPEFLTYFQNEAQLEKSRLLSDRFSAERPKGSFSTLEIQRTEQGDSAMYLCASSSGGKQPQHFGDGTRLSIL.

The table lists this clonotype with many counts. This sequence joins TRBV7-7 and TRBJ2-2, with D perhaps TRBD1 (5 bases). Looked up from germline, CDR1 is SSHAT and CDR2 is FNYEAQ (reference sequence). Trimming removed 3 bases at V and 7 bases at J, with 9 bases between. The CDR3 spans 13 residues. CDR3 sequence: CASSFTQGGELFF. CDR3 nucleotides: TGTGCCAGCAGCTTTACCCAGGGCGGGGAGCTGTTTTTT. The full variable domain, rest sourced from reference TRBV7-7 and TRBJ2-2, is GAGVSQSPRYKVTKRGQDVTLRCDPISSHATLYWYQQALGQGPEFLTYFNYEAQPDKSGLPSDRFSAERPEGSISTLTIQRTEQRDSAMYRCASSFTQGGELFFGEGSRLTVL.

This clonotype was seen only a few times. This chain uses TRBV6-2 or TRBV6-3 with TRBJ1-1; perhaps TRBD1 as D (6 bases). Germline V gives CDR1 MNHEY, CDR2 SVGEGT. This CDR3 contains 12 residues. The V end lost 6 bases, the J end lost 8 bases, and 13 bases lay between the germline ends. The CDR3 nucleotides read TGTGCCAGCAGGAGCGGTGGGGGCGAAGCTTTCTTT. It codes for CASRSGGGEAFF.

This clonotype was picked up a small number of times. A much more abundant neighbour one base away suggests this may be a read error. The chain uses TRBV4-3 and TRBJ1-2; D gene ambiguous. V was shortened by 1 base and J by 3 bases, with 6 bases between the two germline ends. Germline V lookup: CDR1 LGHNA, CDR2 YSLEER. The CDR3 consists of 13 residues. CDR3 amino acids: CASSQASYYGYTF. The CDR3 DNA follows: TGCGCCAGCAGCCAAGCCAGTTACTATGGCTACACCTTC.

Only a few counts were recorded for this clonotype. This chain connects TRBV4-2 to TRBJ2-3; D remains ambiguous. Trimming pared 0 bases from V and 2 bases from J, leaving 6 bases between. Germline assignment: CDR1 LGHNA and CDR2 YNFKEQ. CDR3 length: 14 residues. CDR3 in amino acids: CASSQDQLTDTQYF. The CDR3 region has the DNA TGTGCCAGCAGCCAAGATCAACTCACAGATACGCAGTATTTT.

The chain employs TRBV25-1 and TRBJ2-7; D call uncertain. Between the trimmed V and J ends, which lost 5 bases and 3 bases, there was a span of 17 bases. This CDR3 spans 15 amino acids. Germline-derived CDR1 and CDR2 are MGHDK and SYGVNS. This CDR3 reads CASSKSLTGRYEQYF. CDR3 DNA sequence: TGTGCCAGCAGTAAATCACTTACTGGCCGCTACGAGCAGTACTTC.

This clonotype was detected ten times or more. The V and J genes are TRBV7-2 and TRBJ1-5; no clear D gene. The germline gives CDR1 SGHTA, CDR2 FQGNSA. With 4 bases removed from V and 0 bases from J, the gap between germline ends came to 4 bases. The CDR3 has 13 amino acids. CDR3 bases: TGTGCCAGCAGCTCGTTTAGCAATCAGCCCCAGCATTTT. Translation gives CASSSFSNQPQHF.

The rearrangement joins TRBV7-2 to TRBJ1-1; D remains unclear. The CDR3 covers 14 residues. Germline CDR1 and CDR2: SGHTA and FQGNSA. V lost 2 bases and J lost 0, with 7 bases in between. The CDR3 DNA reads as TGTGCCAGCAGCTTAATGGGTCTGAACACTGAAGCTTTCTTT. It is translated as CASSLMGLNTEAFF.

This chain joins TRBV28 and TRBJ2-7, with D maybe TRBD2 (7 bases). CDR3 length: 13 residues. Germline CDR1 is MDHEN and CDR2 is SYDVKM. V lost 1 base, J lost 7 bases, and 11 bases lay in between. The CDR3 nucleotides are TGTGCCAGCAGTTTATTCGGGGGGCTAGAGCAGTACTTC. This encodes CASSLFGGLEQYF.

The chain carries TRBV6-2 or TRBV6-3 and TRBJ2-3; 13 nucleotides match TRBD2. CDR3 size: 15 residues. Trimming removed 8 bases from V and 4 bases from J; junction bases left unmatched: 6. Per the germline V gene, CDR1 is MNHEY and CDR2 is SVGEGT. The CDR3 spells CASRLLAGGPDTQYF. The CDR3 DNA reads TGTGCCAGCCGGCTACTAGCGGGAGGGCCAGATACGCAGTATTTT.

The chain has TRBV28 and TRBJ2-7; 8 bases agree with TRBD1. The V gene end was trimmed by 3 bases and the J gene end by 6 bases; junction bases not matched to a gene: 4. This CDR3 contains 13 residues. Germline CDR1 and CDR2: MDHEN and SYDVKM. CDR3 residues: CASSLDRAGEQYF. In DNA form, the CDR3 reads TGTGCCAGCAGTTTGGACAGGGCGGGCGAGCAGTACTTC.

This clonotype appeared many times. This CDR3 is CASSQSRLRTDTQYF. DNA for the CDR3: TGTGCCAGCAGCCAAAGTAGGCTTCGCACAGATACGCAGTATTTT. The V and J genes are TRBV7-2 and TRBJ2-3, with D uncertain. The V and J ends lost 5 bases and 1 base respectively, with 13 bases between them. Germline CDR1 SGHTA, CDR2 FQGNSA. This CDR3 has 15 residues.